This T cell receptor (beta chain) originates from a study of blood T cell repertoires in COVID-19. In the study overall: Samples of COVID-19 (acute and convalescent) were obtained from the United States, Italy and Spain. The analysed material was cDNA or gDNA that came from T cells, B-cell-depleted T cells, or PBMCs.

This clone was counted once. Here immunoSEQ multiplex PCR was the method, and the copy in TCRdb shows in-frame clones only, minus some. The sample lists 390,000 or so clones, roughly nine tenths occurring once. Germline assignment: CDR1 SEHNR and CDR2 FQNEAQ (reference sequence). The CDR3 loop spans 14 amino acids. With 5 bases clipped from V and 5 bases from J, the junction kept 9 bases outside the gene matches. This rearrangement joins TRBV7-9 to TRBJ2-7, with TRBD1 matching 7 bases. The origin of this receptor is a man aged 18 to 30 who had recovered from COVID-19. What was sequenced was PBMCs or T cells enriched from blood (not recorded which). In DNA form, the CDR3 reads TGTGCCAGCAGCCCCAGACAGGGTCGAAACGAGCAGTACTTC. Translated: CASSPRQGRNEQYF.